This is a list of T cell receptor beta chains from one sample in a study of identical twins. TCRdb analysed the 5' RACE reads with MiXCR anew, one entry per CDR3 protein. The sample yields around 280,000 distinct CDR3 sequences, less than 9% seen once. These data were likewise used in another study, on yellow fever vaccine responses in identical twins.

Sequencing was performed on memory (CD45RO+) T cells sorted from blood. Every receptor here comes from a woman younger than 30 in good health. The CDR3 runs from the conserved cysteine through the conserved F or W. A D gene is named only where the DNA matches it firmly. Clone size, where shown, is once, few, many, or a class for clones that have expanded.

TRBJ2-5 | - | TRBV11-2 | many | 16 | CASSLNTGGPQETQYF | TGTGCCAGCAGCTTAAACACGGGGGGCCCACAAGAGACCCAGTACTTC
TRBJ1-6 | - | TRBV7-9 | few | 17 | CASSFVISTAPNSPLHF | TGTGCCAGCAGCTTCGTCATCTCAACCGCGCCTAATTCACCCCTCCACTTT
TRBJ2-4 | - | TRBV28 | many | 12 | CASSFVPTIQYF | TGTGCCAGCAGTTTTGTACCCACCATTCAGTACTTC
TRBJ2-7 | - | TRBV27 | - | 15 | CASSSQTGIRYEQYF | TGTGCCAGCAGTTCTCAGACAGGTATCCGCTACGAGCAGTACTTC
TRBJ2-5 | TRBD2 | TRBV20-1 | many | 17 | CSAGPVKGGRAVETQYF | TGCAGTGCTGGACCCGTAAAGGGCGGGAGGGCCGTAGAGACCCAGTACTTC
TRBJ2-3 | - | TRBV6-1 | - | 15 | CASSVTSGGTDTQYF | TGTGCCAGCAGTGTAACCAGTGGGGGGACAGATACGCAGTATTTT
TRBJ1-2 | - | TRBV6-5 | - | 15 | CASSFTGTENYGYTF | TGTGCCAGCAGTTTTACCGGGACGGAAAACTATGGCTACACCTTC
TRBJ2-1 | - | TRBV19 | few | 16 | CASSIGWRGPSHEQFF | TGTGCCAGTAGTATAGGGTGGAGGGGTCCCTCACATGAGCAGTTCTTC
TRBJ2-2 | - | TRBV5-1 | many | 16 | CASSYSGGRNTGELFF | TGCGCCAGCAGCTATAGCGGTGGACGGAACACCGGGGAGCTGTTTTTT
TRBJ2-2 | TRBD1 | TRBV2 | many | 14 | CASSEGQGAGELFF | TGTGCCAGCAGTGAAGGCCAGGGGGCCGGGGAGCTGTTTTTT
TRBJ2-1 | TRBD2 | TRBV5-6 | many | 16 | CASSLYLGGPYNEQFF | TGTGCCAGCAGCTTGTATCTGGGAGGGCCTTACAATGAGCAGTTCTTC
TRBJ1-1 | - | TRBV11-2 | - | 15 | CASTVHSSLNTEAFF | TGTGCCAGCACCGTTCACAGCTCCTTGAACACTGAAGCTTTCTTT
TRBJ2-1 | TRBD2 | TRBV5-1 | many | 16 | CASSWGAGGDYNEQFF | TGCGCCAGCAGCTGGGGCGCCGGGGGGGACTACAATGAGCAGTTCTTC
TRBJ1-5 | TRBD1 | TRBV12-3/TRBV12-4 | many | 14 | CASSLGTGVQPQHF | TGTGCCAGCAGTCTCGGGACAGGGGTCCAGCCCCAGCATTTT
TRBJ2-7 | TRBD1 | TRBV29-1 | few | 13 | CSDATGPGYEQYF | TGCAGCGACGCGACAGGGCCCGGGTACGAGCAGTACTTC
TRBJ1-6 | - | TRBV16 | few | 15 | CASSLTAGYNSPLHF | TGTGCCAGCAGCCTGACCGCAGGTTATAATTCACCCCTCCACTTT
TRBJ2-2 | - | TRBV6-5 | - | 12 | CASRWGNGELFF | TGTGCCAGCCGGTGGGGTAACGGGGAGCTGTTTTTT
TRBJ1-1 | - | TRBV19 | - | 14 | CASRLELRNTEAFF | TGTGCCAGTAGACTCGAACTGAGGAACACTGAAGCTTTCTTT
TRBJ1-1 | - | TRBV12-3/TRBV12-4 | few | 14 | CASSPLRKDTEAFF | TGTGCCAGCAGTCCCCTTAGAAAGGACACTGAAGCTTTCTTT
TRBJ2-3 | - | TRBV7-8 | - | 16 | CASSLRDGGSTDTQYF | TGTGCCAGCAGCTTAAGGGACGGAGGATCCACAGATACGCAGTATTTT
TRBJ2-7 | TRBD1 | TRBV12-3/TRBV12-4 | - | 15 | CASSSPPQGAYEQYF | TGTGCCAGCAGTTCCCCCCCGCAGGGGGCCTACGAGCAGTACTTC
TRBJ2-7 | - | TRBV19 | few | 15 | CASSMGGSGNYEQYF | TGTGCCAGTAGTATGGGTGGCTCCGGTAACTACGAGCAGTACTTC
TRBJ2-5 | - | TRBV19 | - | 13 | CASSIVGQETQYF | TGTGCCAGTAGTATTGTCGGACAAGAGACCCAGTACTTC
TRBJ2-1 | TRBD2 | TRBV29-1 | few | 13 | CSSSGGTYNEQFF | TGCAGCAGTAGCGGGGGCACCTACAATGAGCAGTTCTTC
TRBJ2-6 | - | TRBV11-2 | - | 18 | CASSLRPGIGSGANVLTF | TGTGCCAGCAGCTTAAGACCAGGGATCGGGTCTGGGGCCAACGTCCTGACTTTC
TRBJ2-7 | - | TRBV15 | - | 15 | CATSRGPGTYYEQYF | TGTGCCACCAGCAGAGGACCTGGGACCTACTACGAGCAGTACTTC
TRBJ2-2 | TRBD2 | TRBV15 | many | 19 | CATSRDLGLAGIFSGELFF | TGTGCCACCAGCAGAGATTTAGGGCTAGCGGGAATTTTTTCCGGGGAGCTGTTTTTT
TRBJ2-4 | TRBD1 | TRBV29-1 | many | 15 | CSVEDRAGAKNIQYF | TGCAGCGTTGAGGACAGGGCTGGAGCCAAAAACATTCAGTACTTC
TRBJ2-2 | - | TRBV6-1 | - | 15 | CARGLGGGDTGELFF | TGTGCCAGGGGACTGGGAGGGGGGGACACCGGGGAGCTGTTTTTT
TRBJ2-3 | TRBD2 | TRBV29-1 | few | 14 | CSVETSGFTDTQYF | TGCAGCGTTGAAACTAGCGGATTCACAGATACGCAGTATTTT